The 11 T cell receptor beta chains in this list originate from one sample, sequenced in a study of cytomegalovirus exposure and HLA in healthy donors. The repertoire was sequenced with immunoSEQ multiplex PCR; TCRdb's copy has only in-frame clones and lacks some. The repertoire consists of over 250,000 clones, with about 86% occurring once and the leading ten covering roughly 1%. The specimen was PBMCs. These receptor sequences come from a woman aged 18-30 years in good health and CMV-seronegative.

The gene calls are TRBV27 and TRBJ1-5; 8 bases align to TRBD1. V trimming: 6 bases; J trimming: 2 bases; junction bases outside the gene matches: 3. The CDR3 extends over 14 amino acids. Germline V gene sequence: CDR1 MNHEY, CDR2 SMNVEV (reference sequence). For the CDR3, the DNA is TGTGCCAGCAGGCCGGGACAGGGCAATCAGCCCCAGCATTTT. This gives the protein CASRPGQGNQPQHF.

This clone was observed a handful of times. The V call is TRBV4-1, the J call TRBJ1-2, with D possibly TRBD1 on 5 matching bases. Germline V gives CDR1 MGHRA, CDR2 YSYEKL. The CDR3 length is 16 residues. V lost 0 bases, J lost 5 bases, and 16 bases lay in between. The CDR3 DNA sequence: TGCGCCAGCAGCCAAGACGATATACGGGGGAGGTATGGCTACACCTTC. This translates into CASSQDDIRGRYGYTF.

The V call is TRBV2, the J call TRBJ2-3; no clear D. The CDR3 is 14 residues long. Per the germline V gene, CDR1 is SNHLY and CDR2 is FYNNEI. V was trimmed by 3 bases and J by 3 bases, leaving 10 bases between them. The CDR3 DNA reads TGTGCCAGCAGTGACTCCCTAGGAACAGATACGCAGTATTTT. This sequence encodes CASSDSLGTDTQYF.

This rearrangement joins TRBV2 to TRBJ2-4; TRBD1 agrees at 9 bases. Germline lookup yields CDR1 SNHLY and CDR2 FYNNEI. This CDR3 contains 15 residues. J gave up 5 bases and V 5 bases, and 7 bases lay outside the gene matches. Here the CDR3 reads CASSNRDRVQNIQYF. DNA of the CDR3: TGTGCCAGCAGTAACCGGGACAGGGTCCAAAACATTCAGTACTTC.

The rearrangement joins TRBV4-3 to TRBJ2-3; perhaps TRBD1 as D (5 bases). Germline CDR1 and CDR2: LGHNA and YSLEER. Trimming took off 4 bases at V and 3 bases at J, with 8 bases between the two ends. The CDR3 has 13 amino acids. The CDR3 protein is CASSRRQTDTQYF. DNA of the CDR3: TGCGCCAGCAGCCGACGACAGACAGATACGCAGTATTTT.

The V gene is TRBV6-1, the J gene TRBJ1-3; D gene ambiguous. Germline V gene lookup returns CDR1 MNHNS and CDR2 SASEGT. The CDR3 loop spans 15 amino acids. Trimming left V 3 bases short and J 0 bases short, with 9 bases between. CDR3 protein: CASSDGSTSGNTIYF. The CDR3 DNA sequence: TGTGCCAGCAGTGATGGCAGTACCTCTGGAAACACCATATATTTT.

The genes are TRBV7-6 and TRBJ2-5, with D tentatively TRBD2 (5 bases). The V end lost 4 bases, the J end lost 9 bases, and 18 bases lay between the germline ends. Per germline, CDR1 SGHVS and CDR2 FNYEAQ. The CDR3 is 14 amino acids. CDR3 amino acids: CASSSNLASGAQYF. In DNA form, the CDR3 reads TGTGCCAGCAGCTCCAATCTAGCTTCTGGGGCCCAGTACTTC.

The V gene is TRBV5-6, the J gene TRBJ2-4, with a possible D match to TRBD1 (6 bases). The ends were cut back, 5 bases at V and 9 bases at J, with 15 bases in the middle. Germline V lookup: CDR1 SGHDT, CDR2 YYEEEE. The CDR3 runs to 13 residues. CDR3 bases: TGTGCCAGCAGGGAAGGGGGTAGCGCCATTCAGTACTTC. This translates into CASREGGSAIQYF.

The chain is built from TRBV27 and TRBJ2-3; a weak D match, TRBD2 (6 bases). V was pared by 2 bases and J by 4 bases, with 10 bases between. CDR3 size: 14 residues. Germline V gene data show CDR1 as MNHEY and CDR2 as SMNVEV (reference sequence). CDR3 nucleotide sequence: TGTGCCAGCAGTTTAGGCGGGGTGGCAGATACGCAGTATTTT. The encoded protein is CASSLGGVADTQYF.

For the CDR3, the DNA is TGTGCCAGCAGCTATACAGGGTTAGGAGAGCAGTACTTC. This translates into CASSYTGLGEQYF. The rearrangement joins TRBV5-6 to TRBJ2-7; the D gene is possibly TRBD1 (6 bases). The CDR3 runs to 13 residues. Germline lookup yields CDR1 SGHDT and CDR2 YYEEEE. The V end lost 3 bases, the J end lost 7 bases, and 14 bases lay between the germline ends.

This sequence joins TRBV5-4 and TRBJ2-2, with 9 bases that match TRBD1. The germline gives CDR1 SGHNT, CDR2 YYREEE (reference sequence). This CDR3 spans 19 amino acids. V gave up 0 bases and J gave up 5 bases; unmatched junction bases: 14. For the CDR3, the DNA is TGTGCCAGCAGCTTGGCCTACGGGACAGGGCAGGGTAATACCGGGGAGCTGTTTTTT. Its protein product is CASSLAYGTGQGNTGELFF. The entire variable domain, with the rest obtained from reference TRBV5-4 and TRBJ2-2, is as follows: ETGVTQSPTHLIKTRGQQVTLRCSSQSGHNTVSWYQQALGQGPQFIFQYYREEENGRGNFPPRFSGLQFPNYSSELNVNALELDDSALYLCASSLAYGTGQGNTGELFFGEGSRLTVL.